The next 20 T cell receptor beta chains were all read from a single sample in a study of preoperative IRX-2 immunotherapy in early breast cancer. Repertoires were generated with immunoSEQ multiplex PCR, while TCRdb's copy carries only in-frame clones and drops some. This sample yields about 98,000 clones, of which 86% are seen a single time; about 2.1% belongs to the top ten. Described treatment: preoperative locoregional IRX-2 cytokine immunotherapy. This specimen was tumor tissue, taken after IRX-2 immunotherapy. The source of these receptors is a human donor with breast cancer.

V and J are TRBV6-8 and TRBJ2-5; 11 bases are shared with TRBD2. The CDR3 consists of 15 residues. CDR1 and CDR2 from the germline V gene are MNHGY and SAAAGT. The V gene end was trimmed by 5 bases and the J gene end by 5 bases; junction bases not matched to a gene: 7. For the CDR3, the DNA is TGTGCCAGCAGTACATTAGCGGGGGGGCACGAGACCCAGTACTTC. It translates to CASSTLAGGHETQYF.

The rearrangement uses TRBV19 and TRBJ2-1; 8 nucleotides line up with TRBD2. The V segment lost 7 bases and the J segment 6 bases; nucleotides outside the gene matches: 11. Germline CDR1 reads LNHDA; CDR2 reads SQIVND (reference sequence). CDR3 size: 15 residues. The CDR3 region is CASNGPGLGFNEQFF. For the CDR3, the DNA is TGTGCCAGTAACGGACCGGGACTAGGATTCAATGAGCAGTTCTTC.

V and J are TRBV19 and TRBJ1-4; D unresolved. With 0 bases removed from V and 8 bases from J, the gap between germline ends came to 10 bases. Germline assignment: CDR1 LNHDA and CDR2 SQIVND (reference sequence). The CDR3 loop spans 14 amino acids. This CDR3 is CASSIDLDGEKLFF. In nucleotides, the CDR3 is TGTGCCAGTAGTATAGATTTGGACGGGGAAAAACTGTTTTTT. Full variable domain (missing parts from reference TRBV19 and TRBJ1-4): DGGITQSPKYLFRKEGQNVTLSCEQNLNHDAMYWYRQDPGQGLRLIYYSQIVNDFQKGDIAEGYSVSREKKESFPLTVTSAQKNPTAFYLCASSIDLDGEKLFFGSGTQLSVL.

V gene TRBV6-7 combines with J gene TRBJ2-7; maybe TRBD1 (6 bases). TRBV6-7 is an ORF, and what it does is uncertain. V lost 6 bases to trimming and J lost 2 bases, with 8 bases between them. The CDR3 contains 12 residues. The CDR3 loop is CASRGTTYEQYF. The CDR3 nucleotides read TGTGCCAGCAGGGGGACAACCTACGAGCAGTACTTC.

V is TRBV5-1 and J is TRBJ2-1, with 8 bases lining up with TRBD2. The V segment lost 4 bases and the J segment 5 bases; nucleotides outside the gene matches: 11. Germline V gives CDR1 SGHRS, CDR2 YFSETQ. This CDR3 region has 16 residues. The CDR3 DNA reads TGCGCCAGCAGCCCTTGGGGTGGGACTAGGAACAATGAGCAGTTCTTC. It codes for CASSPWGGTRNNEQFF.

V gene TRBV7-2 combines with J gene TRBJ1-2; D is ambiguous. Trimming stripped 5 bases from V and 5 bases from J, with 12 bases between. This CDR3 region has 13 residues. Germline V gives CDR1 SGHTA, CDR2 FQGNSA. The CDR3 here is CASSPGRTYGYTF. CDR3 sequence (DNA): TGTGCCAGCAGCCCAGGCCGGACTTATGGCTACACCTTC.

The rearrangement joins TRBV19 to TRBJ1-2; D unclear. The CDR3 sequence is 14 residues long. Per germline, CDR1 LNHDA and CDR2 SQIVND (reference sequence). Trimming pared 7 bases from V and 1 base from J, leaving 13 bases between. The CDR3 coding sequence is TGTGCCAGTATGGAGAAGATTAATAACTATGGCTACACCTTC. Protein product: CASMEKINNYGYTF.

This clone was recorded once. The CDR3 bases are TGTGCCAGCAGCTTAAGACTTCTCAGGGAAAAACTGTTTTTT. Translating it yields CASSLRLLREKLFF. The rearrangement links TRBV7-5 to TRBJ1-4. TRBV7-5 is an annotated pseudogene. This CDR3 spans 14 amino acids.

V gene TRBV19 combines with J gene TRBJ1-4; D is ambiguous. V was shortened by 6 bases and J by 8 bases, with 10 bases between the two germline ends. This CDR3 has 12 residues. CDR1 is LNHDA and CDR2 is SQIVND in the germline V gene (reference sequence). The CDR3 DNA is TGTGCCAGTAGCCAGTTGGGGGAAAAACTGTTTTTT. Protein product: CASSQLGEKLFF. The full variable domain, in which reference TRBV19 and TRBJ1-4 provide the parts outside the CDR3, is DGGITQSPKYLFRKEGQNVTLSCEQNLNHDAMYWYRQDPGQGLRLIYYSQIVNDFQKGDIAEGYSVSREKKESFPLTVTSAQKNPTAFYLCASSQLGEKLFFGSGTQLSVL.

V and J are TRBV7-1 and TRBJ2-7; 7 nucleotides agree with TRBD1. TRBV7-1 falls under the ORF class, with uncertain function. The CDR3 length is 15 residues. The V segment lost 7 bases and the J segment 6 bases; nucleotides outside the gene matches: 15. CDR3 in amino acids: CASTEGAGGRGEQYF. The CDR3 DNA reads as TGTGCCAGCACCGAAGGGGCAGGGGGACGGGGCGAGCAGTACTTC.

This chain links TRBV28 with TRBJ1-1; D gene uncertain. Germline V gene data show CDR1 as MDHEN and CDR2 as SYDVKM. The CDR3 is 15 amino acids. V dropped 2 bases and J dropped 1 base, with 11 bases sitting between them. CDR3 coding DNA: TGTGCCAGCAGTTTAAAGGGAAGGAAGAACACTGAAGCTTTCTTT. It yields the protein CASSLKGRKNTEAFF.

This chain connects TRBV22-1 to TRBJ1-4. TRBV22-1 is flagged as a pseudogene. The CDR3 contains 12 residues. DNA for the CDR3: TGTGCCAGCAGTTACGCTAATGAAAAACTGTTTTTT. Its protein product is CASSYANEKLFF.

J is TRBJ2-1 and V is TRBV10-2; D is ambiguous. The CDR3 length is 13 residues. Trimming shortened V by 6 bases and J by 4 bases, and 10 bases separated the two germline ends. CDR1 is WSHSY and CDR2 is SAAADI in the germline V gene. The CDR3 DNA sequence: TGCGCCAGCAGGGAGATCGGTTACAATGAGCAGTTCTTC. Protein: CASREIGYNEQFF.

The chain couples TRBV28 to TRBJ1-1; 7 bases map to TRBD1. The germline V gene encodes CDR1 MDHEN and CDR2 SYDVKM. This CDR3 spans 13 amino acids. The V and J ends lost 6 bases and 0 bases, in that order; junction bases with no gene match: 1. The CDR3 DNA reads as TGTGCCAGCAGAACAGGGGTGAACACTGAAGCTTTCTTT. It yields the protein CASRTGVNTEAFF.

The chain employs TRBV5-1 and TRBJ1-1; tentatively, D is TRBD1 (6 bases). Germline V lookup: CDR1 SGHRS, CDR2 YFSETQ. CDR3 length equals 16 residues. V dropped 3 bases and J dropped 0 bases, with 15 bases sitting between them. CDR3 coding DNA: TGCGCCAGCAGCTCCTCACAGGGTGCAATGAACACTGAAGCTTTCTTT. It is translated as CASSSSQGAMNTEAFF. Full variable domain (outside the CDR3, taken from reference TRBV5-1 and TRBJ1-1): KAGVTQTPRYLIKTRGQQVTLSCSPISGHRSVSWYQQTPGQGLQFLFEYFSETQRNKGNFPGRFSGRQFSNSRSEMNVSTLELGDSALYLCASSSSQGAMNTEAFFGQGTRLTVV.

The chain uses TRBV19 and TRBJ2-7; no definite D call. Trimming removed 7 bases at V and 5 bases at J, with 15 bases between. The V gene's germline CDR1 is LNHDA and CDR2 SQIVND (reference sequence). This CDR3 comprises 13 residues. The CDR3 here is CASMAFGSDEQYF. DNA of the CDR3: TGTGCCAGTATGGCCTTCGGATCGGACGAGCAGTACTTC.

This chain connects TRBV4-1 to TRBJ2-7, with D possibly matching TRBD2 (5 bases). V dropped 1 base and J dropped 2 bases, with 12 bases sitting between them. The CDR3 is 15 amino acids. Germline V gene sequence: CDR1 MGHRA, CDR2 YSYEKL. The CDR3: CASSQGGVGPYEQYF. The CDR3 nucleotides read TGCGCCAGCAGCCAAGGGGGAGTCGGTCCCTACGAGCAGTACTTC.

This chain connects TRBV15 to TRBJ2-3; 7 positions match TRBD2. The CDR3 is made up of 15 amino acids. Trimming removed 0 bases from V and 3 bases from J; junction bases left unmatched: 3. Germline-derived CDR1 and CDR2 are LNHNV and YYDKDF (reference sequence). This chain's CDR3 is CATSRDVGGTDTQYF. In DNA, the CDR3 is TGTGCCACCAGCAGAGATGTGGGGGGGACAGATACGCAGTATTTT.

In DNA form, the CDR3 reads TGTGCCTGGAGTGTGAACAGGGGAAGTGGAAAACTGTTTTTT. It yields the protein CAWSVNRGSGKLFF. The chain links TRBV30 to TRBJ1-4; 7 positions agree with TRBD1. Looked up from germline, CDR1 is GTSNPN and CDR2 is SVGIG (reference sequence). CDR3 length: 14 residues. The trim removed 0 bases at V and 10 bases at J, leaving 8 bases unmatched.

This sequence joins TRBV28 and TRBJ1-5, with D uncertain. The CDR3 runs 12 residues. Germline lookup yields CDR1 MDHEN and CDR2 SYDVKM. Trimming removed 2 bases from V and 7 bases from J, with 6 bases in between. CDR3 coding DNA: TGTGCCAGCAGTTTACAGTTCCAGCCCCAGCATTTT. This sequence encodes CASSLQFQPQHF.